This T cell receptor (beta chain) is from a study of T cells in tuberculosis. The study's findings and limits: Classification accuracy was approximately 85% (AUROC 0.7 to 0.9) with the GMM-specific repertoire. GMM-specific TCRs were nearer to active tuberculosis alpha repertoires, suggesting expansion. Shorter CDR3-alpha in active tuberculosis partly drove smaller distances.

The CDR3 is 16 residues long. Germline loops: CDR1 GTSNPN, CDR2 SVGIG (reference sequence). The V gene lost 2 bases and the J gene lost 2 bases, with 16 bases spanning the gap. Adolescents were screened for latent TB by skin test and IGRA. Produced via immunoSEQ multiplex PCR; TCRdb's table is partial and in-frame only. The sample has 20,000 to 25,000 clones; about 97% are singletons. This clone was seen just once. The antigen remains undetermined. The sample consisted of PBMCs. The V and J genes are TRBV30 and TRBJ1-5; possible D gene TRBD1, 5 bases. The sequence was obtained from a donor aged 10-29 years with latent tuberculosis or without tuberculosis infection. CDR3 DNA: TGTGCCTGGAGTATCCACTCGGGACTCGGCAATCAGCCCCAGCATTTT. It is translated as CAWSIHSGLGNQPQHF.